The 21 T cell receptor beta chains given below trace back to one sample, sequenced in a study of cytomegalovirus exposure and HLA in healthy donors. PCR primers comprised 60 Vbeta and 13 Jbeta primers. Clones were read by immunoSEQ multiplex PCR, and TCRdb kept only the in-frame ones, dropping some. This sample yields 100,000 to 120,000 clones, of which 75% to 85% are seen a single time; over 5% belongs to the top ten. Sequenced input: PBMCs. The receptor source for this set is a man between 18 and 35 years old in good health and CMV-seronegative.

The chain has TRBV6-5 and TRBJ1-2; tentatively, D is TRBD1 (6 bases). Germline values: CDR1 MNHEY, CDR2 SVGAGI. The V end lost 2 bases, the J end lost 2 bases, and 9 bases lay between the germline ends. The CDR3 is 14 amino acids. Here the CDR3 reads CASSYGQGNYGYTF. CDR3 in DNA: TGTGCCAGCAGTTACGGGCAGGGGAACTATGGCTACACCTTC.

The V gene is TRBV29-1, the J gene TRBJ2-7; D is perhaps TRBD1 (6 bases). The CDR3 is made up of 14 amino acids. The V end was cut by 6 bases, the J end by 4 bases, with 19 bases between. CDR1 and CDR2 (germline): SQVTM, ANQGSEA. CDR3 residues: CSVAAFGRGYEQYF. The CDR3 nucleotides are TGCAGCGTCGCGGCTTTCGGCAGGGGTTACGAGCAGTACTTC.

This clone appeared once. CDR3 in amino acids: CSAGLAGSQETQYF. The CDR3, as DNA: TGCAGCGCGGGGTTAGCGGGCTCCCAAGAGACCCAGTACTTC. The chain combines TRBV29-1 with TRBJ2-5; 7 nucleotides agree with TRBD2. The CDR3 runs 14 residues. J lost 1 base, V lost 7 bases, and 9 bases had no gene match. The germline V gene has CDR1 SQVTM and CDR2 ANQGSEA.

In DNA, the CDR3 is TGTGCCAGTAGTACGAGAGGAAGGGGCTATGGCTACACCTTC. Its translation: CASSTRGRGYGYTF. V is TRBV19 and J is TRBJ1-2, with a possible D match to TRBD1 (5 bases). Germline V gives CDR1 LNHDA, CDR2 SQIVND (reference sequence). This CDR3 comprises 14 residues. Trimming removed 4 bases from V and 4 bases from J, with 13 bases in between. Looking up the rest from reference TRBV19 and TRBJ1-2 gives the full variable domain: DGGITQSPKYLFRKEGQNVTLSCEQNLNHDAMYWYRQDPGQGLRLIYYSQIVNDFQKGDIAEGYSVSREKKESFPLTVTSAQKNPTAFYLCASSTRGRGYGYTFGSGTRLTVV.

The chain joins TRBV30 to TRBJ2-7; TRBD1 agrees at 10 bases. V was clipped by 1 base and J by 3 bases; unmatched bases: 9. Per germline, CDR1 GTSNPN and CDR2 SVGIG (reference sequence). The CDR3 is 16 residues long. CDR3 region: CAWSGPDRGLLYEQYF. The CDR3 DNA reads TGTGCCTGGAGTGGCCCCGACAGGGGGCTACTCTACGAGCAGTACTTC.

This clone has just a few counts. The chain uses TRBV2 and TRBJ1-6; D is unresolved. Germline V CDR1 and CDR2: SNHLY, FYNNEI. V was shortened by 3 bases and J by 5 bases, with 11 bases between the two germline ends. CDR3 length equals 15 residues. CDR3 amino acids: CASSERALHNSPLHF. CDR3 nucleotide sequence: TGTGCCAGCAGTGAGAGGGCGCTTCATAATTCACCCCTCCACTTT. Drawing the rest from reference TRBV2 and TRBJ1-6, the complete variable domain is EPEVTQTPSHQVTQMGQEVILRCVPISNHLYFYWYRQILGQKVEFLVSFYNNEISEKSEIFDDQFSVERPDGSNFTLKIRSTKLEDSAMYFCASSERALHNSPLHFGNGTRLTVT.

This clone turned up a few times. The V and J genes are TRBV6-5 and TRBJ1-1, with 7 bases identical to TRBD1. The germline V gene has CDR1 MNHEY and CDR2 SVGAGI. After removal of 6 bases from V and 4 bases from J, the junction contained 8 bases not matched to a gene. The CDR3 spans 14 residues. CDR3 sequence (DNA): TGTGCCAGCAGACCGACAGGGAAAACCACTGAAGCTTTCTTT. Translating gives CASRPTGKTTEAFF.

CDR3 amino acids: CAISGIRGDNYGYTF. The CDR3 nucleotides read TGTGCCATCAGTGGGATCAGGGGAGATAACTATGGCTACACCTTC. The chain couples TRBV10-3 to TRBJ1-2; weak D call: TRBD1 (6 bases). The CDR3 sequence is 15 residues long. Trimming took 4 bases from V and 1 from J, leaving 13 bases between them. CDR1 and CDR2 (germline): ENHRY, SYGVKD.

This sequence joins TRBV7-9 and TRBJ2-2; 12 nucleotides match TRBD2. Germline V gives CDR1 SEHNR, CDR2 FQNEAQ (reference sequence). The CDR3 totals 18 residues. The V and J ends lost 1 base and 2 bases, in that order; junction bases with no gene match: 5. CDR3 region: CASSLVSSGRANTGELFF. The CDR3 nucleotides read TGTGCCAGCAGCTTAGTGTCTAGCGGGAGGGCCAACACCGGGGAGCTGTTTTTT.

The chain links TRBV4-3 to TRBJ2-1; 8 bases are shared with TRBD2. Germline V gives CDR1 LGHNA, CDR2 YSLEER. J gave up 7 bases and V 3 bases, and 5 bases lay outside the gene matches. The CDR3 is made up of 14 amino acids. CDR3 coding DNA: TGCGCCAGCAGCCATAGGACTAGCAGTAATGAGCAGTTCTTC. Translating gives CASSHRTSSNEQFF.

This chain links TRBV5-4 with TRBJ2-1, with a weak D call TRBD2 (6 bases). CDR1 is SGHNT, CDR2 YYREEE, per germline (reference sequence). Deletions cut 4 bases from V and 3 bases from J, with 17 bases between. This CDR3 comprises 16 residues. The CDR3 coding sequence is TGTGCCAGCAGCGGGGGAGGCCAGGGATTCTACAATGAGCAGTTCTTC. Protein product: CASSGGGQGFYNEQFF.

This clone was recorded a few times. V and J are TRBV19 and TRBJ1-2; 10 bases line up with TRBD1. V trimming: 3 bases; J trimming: 2 bases; junction bases outside the gene matches: 0. In germline, CDR1 is LNHDA, CDR2 SQIVND (reference sequence). This CDR3 region has 14 residues. CDR3 in amino acids: CASSMDRGNYGYTF. The CDR3 region has the DNA TGTGCCAGTAGTATGGACAGGGGGAACTATGGCTACACCTTC.

V is TRBV19 and J is TRBJ2-1, with TRBD1 matching over 9 bases. J gave up 6 bases and V 5 bases, and 8 bases lay outside the gene matches. Germline CDR1 LNHDA, CDR2 SQIVND (reference sequence). This CDR3 region has 15 residues. CDR3 sequence: CASSGRDRVGNEQFF. The CDR3 DNA follows: TGTGCCAGTAGTGGAAGGGACAGGGTTGGCAATGAGCAGTTCTTC.

This chain joins TRBV4-1 and TRBJ1-2; tentative D call: TRBD1 (6 bases). V was shortened by 4 bases and J by 4 bases, with 19 bases between the two germline ends. Germline V gene lookup returns CDR1 MGHRA and CDR2 YSYEKL. CDR3 length equals 16 residues. This CDR3 reads CASSPSDSDLTYGYTF. In DNA form, the CDR3 reads TGCGCCAGCAGCCCATCGGACAGCGACCTAACCTATGGCTACACCTTC.

The chain has TRBV6-5 and TRBJ1-2, with a possible D match to TRBD1 (5 bases). The CDR3 runs 12 residues. CDR1 and CDR2 (germline): MNHEY, SVGAGI. Trimming took 6 bases from V and 3 from J, leaving 8 bases between them. CDR3 residues: CASSDSHYGYTF. CDR3 bases: TGTGCCAGCAGCGACAGCCACTATGGCTACACCTTC.

The rearrangement links TRBV11-3 to TRBJ2-1, with 13 bases matching TRBD2. This CDR3 is 18 amino acids long. Germline CDR1 SGHNT, CDR2 YENEEA. The junction had 5 bases not matched to a gene; V was cut back by 1 base and J by 2 bases. The CDR3 sequence is CASSLGGLAGSPYNEQFF. CDR3 sequence (DNA): TGTGCCAGCAGCTTAGGGGGACTAGCGGGATCTCCCTACAATGAGCAGTTCTTC.

CDR3 region: CASAEGFMNTEAFF. The CDR3 region has the DNA TGCGCCAGCGCGGAGGGCTTTATGAACACTGAAGCTTTCTTT. J is TRBJ1-1 and V is TRBV5-1, with D unclear. Trimming took 7 bases from V and 0 from J, leaving 13 bases between them. This CDR3 contains 14 residues. Germline CDR1 and CDR2: SGHRS and YFSETQ.

V usage is TRBV27 and J usage is TRBJ2-3; TRBD2 agrees at 11 bases. Germline V lookup: CDR1 MNHEY, CDR2 SMNVEV (reference sequence). The V segment lost 3 bases and the J segment 6 bases; nucleotides outside the gene matches: 8. The CDR3 consists of 16 residues. CDR3 bases: TGTGCCAGCAGTTTCGTATTAGCGGGAGGGCCGGATACGCAGTATTTT. This sequence encodes CASSFVLAGGPDTQYF.

The V gene is TRBV4-3, the J gene TRBJ2-7, with 7 bases fitting TRBD2. Germline lookup yields CDR1 LGHNA and CDR2 YSLEER. V shed 0 bases, J shed 0 bases, and the junction held 14 bases outside the gene matches. This CDR3 is built from 19 residues. Here the CDR3 DNA reads TGCGCCAGCAGCCAAGAAAGTAGTGGGGGGGGACGTAACTCCTACGAGCAGTACTTC. Its translation is CASSQESSGGGRNSYEQYF.

This rearrangement joins TRBV15 to TRBJ2-1, with a tentative D call TRBD2 (5 bases). There are 17 residues in the CDR3. Trimming left V 0 bases short and J 3 bases short, with 15 bases between. Germline loops: CDR1 LNHNV, CDR2 YYDKDF (reference sequence). The CDR3 DNA follows: TGTGCCACCAGCAGAGATCTTGTGGGAGTGGGCTACAATGAGCAGTTCTTC. Encoded protein: CATSRDLVGVGYNEQFF.

This sequence joins TRBV27 and TRBJ2-1, with 8 positions matching TRBD2. This CDR3 contains 16 residues. Germline lookup yields CDR1 MNHEY and CDR2 SMNVEV (reference sequence). The junction had 7 bases not matched to a gene; V was cut back by 3 bases and J by 3 bases. The CDR3 here is CASSFRPLADYNEQFF. CDR3 nucleotides: TGTGCCAGCAGTTTTCGGCCACTAGCGGACTACAATGAGCAGTTCTTC.